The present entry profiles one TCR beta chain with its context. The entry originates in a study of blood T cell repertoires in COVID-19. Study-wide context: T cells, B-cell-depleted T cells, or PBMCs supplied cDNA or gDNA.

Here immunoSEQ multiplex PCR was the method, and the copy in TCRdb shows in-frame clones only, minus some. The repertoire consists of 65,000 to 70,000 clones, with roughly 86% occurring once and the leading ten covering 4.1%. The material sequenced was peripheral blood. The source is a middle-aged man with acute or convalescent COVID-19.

The CDR3 loop reads CASSFRYPEQYF. CDR3 in DNA: TGTGCCAGCAGCTTCCGGTACCCGGAGCAGTACTTC. The rearrangement uses TRBV11-2 and TRBJ2-7; D ambiguous. Deletions cut 3 bases from V and 7 bases from J, with 10 bases between. CDR1 is SGHAT and CDR2 is FQNNGV in the germline V gene. The CDR3 is made up of 12 amino acids. Using reference TRBV11-2 and TRBJ2-7 for the parts outside the CDR3, the full variable domain is EAGVAQSPRYKIIEKRQSVAFWCNPISGHATLYWYQQILGQGPKLLIQFQNNGVVDDSQLPKDRFSAERLKGVDSTLKIQPAKLEDSAVYLCASSFRYPEQYFGPGTRLTVT.